This T cell receptor (beta chain) was sequenced during a study of T cells in Graves' hyperthyroidism and ophthalmopathy. About the research overall: Upon initial diagnosis and before any treatment, peripheral blood was collected.

This clonotype appeared many times. The target antigen is unknown. Amplified regions were TCR beta CDR3 sequences from RNA transcripts. The HTBI primer set served for first-round RT-PCR of the TCR CDR3. TCRdb re-analysed the multiplex PCR reads in MiXCR, keeping a single row per CDR3 protein. The table has roughly 500,000 distinct CDR3 sequences, about 16% seen once. General study results and limits: A model using 13 V-J features told ophthalmopathy apart from stable hyperthyroidism.

Germline V gene sequence: CDR1 SGHRS, CDR2 YFSETQ. V lost 0 bases to trimming and J lost 6 bases, with 12 bases between them. The CDR3 is made up of 15 amino acids. Every diagnosis used clinical symptoms, serum thyroxine and TRAb, thyroid ultrasound and orbital computed tomography. PBMCs were derived from around 10 ml fresh peripheral blood. The source of this sequence is a woman aged 30 to 39 with Graves' ophthalmopathy. The sample consisted of blood. The V call is TRBV5-1, the J call TRBJ2-2, with a tentative D call TRBD1 (6 bases). CDR3 DNA sequence: TGCGCCAGCAGCTTGGAAGGGGGTCTCGCCGGGGAGCTGTTTTTT. Its translation is CASSLEGGLAGELFF. The complete variable domain, with remaining parts taken from reference TRBV5-1 and TRBJ2-2, reads KAGVTQTPRYLIKTRGQQVTLSCSPISGHRSVSWYQQTPGQGLQFLFEYFSETQRNKGNFPGRFSGRQFSNSRSEMNVSTLELGDSALYLCASSLEGGLAGELFFGEGSRLTVL.